Listed below are T cell receptor beta chains from one sample, sequenced in a study of human T cells and chemical hapten exposure. Each CDR3 protein gets one entry after TCRdb re-called the RACE reads with MiXCR. The sample has around 57,000 distinct CDR3 sequences; approximately 11% are singletons. The sequenced sample was whole blood, obtained in connection with sensitization to the hapten diphenylcyclopropenone (DPC). These TCRs come from a woman between 35 and 50 years old with alopecia areata. Some clones in this sample may be carry-over from other donors' samples. Both conserved end residues are part of each CDR3. D genes are given only for firm matches. Clone size is given for some rows only: seen once, a few or many times, or a class if the clone is expanded.

CDR3nt	CDR3aa	v_gene	j_gene	abundance	d_gene
TGTGCCAGCAGCCAAGATTTCGAGGGGGTGTGTGAAAAACTGTTTTTT	CASSQDFEGVCEKLFF	TRBV14	TRBJ1-4	few	-
TGTGCCAGCAGTTTGGGGGGGAAAGAGACCCAGTACTTC	CASSLGGKETQYF	TRBV28	TRBJ2-5	few	TRBD2
TGTGCCAGCAGTTTACCCCAGGGTGCAGATACGCAGTATTTT	CASSLPQGADTQYF	TRBV28	TRBJ2-3	-	-
TGTGCCAGCAGCCGACGGACGGGAGGCACCGGGGAGCTGTTTTTT	CASSRRTGGTGELFF	TRBV3-1	TRBJ2-2	-	TRBD2
TGTGCCAGTAGTATGAGGACAGGTAGCTACGAGCAGTACTTC	CASSMRTGSYEQYF	TRBV19	TRBJ2-7	few	TRBD1
TGTGCCAGCAGCCCCTACACTGAAGCTTTCTTT	CASSPYTEAFF	TRBV14	TRBJ1-1	-	-
TGTGCCAGCAGTTTCCCAGGGACCTACGAGCAGTACTTC	CASSFPGTYEQYF	TRBV6-2/TRBV6-3	TRBJ2-7	many	-
TGTGCCAGCAGTCCCTCGGGACCCCCCCACGAGCAGTACTTC	CASSPSGPPHEQYF	TRBV28	TRBJ2-7	-	-
TGTGCCAGCAGCTTAGGCACTGGAGATACGCAGTATTTT	CASSLGTGDTQYF	TRBV7-6	TRBJ2-3	many	-
TGCAGCATCGGGGGCACAGATACGCAGTATTTT	CSIGGTDTQYF	TRBV29-1	TRBJ2-3	few	-